The 26 T cell receptor beta chains in this list originate from one sample, sequenced in a study of blood T cell repertoires in COVID-19. Produced via immunoSEQ multiplex PCR; TCRdb's table is partial and in-frame only. The top ten hold approximately 10% of the sample, which has around 68,000 clones, roughly 80% seen once. The sequenced sample consisted of peripheral blood. These receptor sequences come from a woman between 45 and 60 years old with acute or convalescent COVID-19.

The CDR3 sequence: CASRYGTSGSETQYF. The CDR3 coding sequence is TGTGCAAGTCGCTATGGGACTAGCGGGTCAGAGACCCAGTACTTC. This sequence joins TRBV12-2 and TRBJ2-5; whether TRBD2, the table's D call, matches the DNA was not checked. TRBV12-2 is described as a pseudogene. CDR3 length: 15 residues.

This chain uses TRBV19 with TRBJ2-3, with TRBD1 matching over 8 bases. J lost 1 base, V lost 5 bases, and 2 bases had no gene match. The CDR3 is 14 amino acids. CDR1 is LNHDA and CDR2 is SQIVND in the germline V gene (reference sequence). CDR3: CASSLQGGTDTQYF. The CDR3 region has the DNA TGTGCCAGTAGTCTACAGGGGGGCACAGATACGCAGTATTTT.

V and J are TRBV6-6 and TRBJ1-5; weak D call: TRBD1 (6 bases). The V gene's germline CDR1 is MNHNY and CDR2 SVGAGI (reference sequence). The CDR3 is made up of 14 amino acids. Trimming cost V 6 bases and J 2 bases, with 11 bases left between them. CDR3 coding DNA: TGTGCCAGCAGAACGGGACAAGGCAATCAGCCCCAGCATTTT. Translation: CASRTGQGNQPQHF.

The chain combines TRBV4-1 with TRBJ1-5; tentative D call: TRBD1 (6 bases). The CDR3 is made up of 17 amino acids. Germline assignment: CDR1 MGHRA and CDR2 YSYEKL. The ends were cut back, 0 bases at V and 2 bases at J, with 14 bases in the middle. The CDR3: CASSQDWQGHRNQPQHF. CDR3 DNA: TGCGCCAGCAGCCAAGATTGGCAGGGACACCGCAATCAGCCCCAGCATTTT.

J is TRBJ1-2 and V is TRBV7-9; D is ambiguous. From germline, CDR1 is SEHNR and CDR2 FQNEAQ (reference sequence). The germline V and J ends were trimmed by 2 bases and 4 bases, with 11 bases remaining between them. The CDR3 length is 14 residues. The DNA for the CDR3 is TGTGCCAGCAGCTTACGTGCGGGGAGCTATGGCTACACCTTC. It yields the protein CASSLRAGSYGYTF. The variable domain in full, completed from reference TRBV7-9 and TRBJ1-2, reads DTGVSQNPRHKITKRGQNVTFRCDPISEHNRLYWYRQTLGQGPEFLTYFQNEAQLEKSRLLSDRFSAERPKGSFSTLEIQRTEQGDSAMYLCASSLRAGSYGYTFGSGTRLTVV.

The rearrangement joins TRBV5-1 to TRBJ2-1; 7 nucleotides agree with TRBD2. The germline V gene encodes CDR1 SGHRS and CDR2 YFSETQ. J lost 3 bases, V lost 2 bases, and 5 bases had no gene match. This CDR3 is built from 15 residues. In DNA form, the CDR3 reads TGCGCCAGCAGCTTCAGCGGGAACCTCTACAATGAGCAGTTCTTC. This translates into CASSFSGNLYNEQFF.

The genes are TRBV28 and TRBJ2-2; D might be TRBD1 (6 bases). V was pared by 7 bases and J by 1 base, with 13 bases between. The CDR3 is 15 residues long. The germline V gene encodes CDR1 MDHEN and CDR2 SYDVKM. The CDR3 region is CASNPGHLNTGELFF. CDR3 bases: TGTGCCAGCAACCCGGGACACTTGAACACCGGGGAGCTGTTTTTT.

A few counts support this clone. The V gene is TRBV9, the J gene TRBJ2-7, with D possibly matching TRBD2 (5 bases). V gave up 0 bases and J gave up 3 bases, with 10 bases separating them. The germline CDR1 and CDR2 sequences are SGDLS and YYNGEE. The length of the CDR3 is 14 residues. This CDR3 is CASSVGGDGYEQYF. Written as DNA, the CDR3 is TGTGCCAGCAGCGTAGGGGGAGATGGCTACGAGCAGTACTTC.

V usage is TRBV14 and J usage is TRBJ2-3; 7 bases line up with TRBD2. Germline V lookup: CDR1 SGHDN, CDR2 FVKESK. The length of the CDR3 is 17 residues. V dropped 2 bases and J dropped 1; count of bases not matched to a gene: 9. Written as DNA, the CDR3 is TGTGCCAGCAGCCAAAACCTGGCGGGAGAAGGCACAGATACGCAGTATTTT. This codes for CASSQNLAGEGTDTQYF.

The V call is TRBV3-1 (or the pseudogene TRBV3-2), the J call TRBJ1-3, with 7 bases identical to TRBD1. The germline V gene encodes CDR1 LGHDT and CDR2 YNNKEL (reference sequence). V was clipped by 4 bases and J by 7 bases; unmatched bases: 1. This CDR3 region has 12 residues. The CDR3 nucleotides are TGTGCCAGCAGCCCACAGGGGAACACCATATATTTT. It yields the protein CASSPQGNTIYF.

V is TRBV3-1 (or the pseudogene TRBV3-2) and J is TRBJ1-1; TRBD1 matches 7 bases. V was clipped by 5 bases and J by 3 bases; unmatched bases: 12. Germline V CDR1 and CDR2: LGHDT, YNNKEL (reference sequence). This CDR3 spans 16 amino acids. The CDR3 here is CASSEGGLQGDTEAFF. DNA for the CDR3: TGTGCCAGCAGCGAAGGGGGGTTGCAGGGGGACACTGAAGCTTTCTTT.

This clone came up once. This chain joins TRBV27 and TRBJ2-3; D unclear. This CDR3 is 17 amino acids long. The V and J ends lost 4 bases and 4 bases respectively, with 21 bases between them. CDR1 is MNHEY, CDR2 SMNVEV, per germline (reference sequence). CDR3 in DNA: TGTGCCAGCAGTTCCTACCCTAAGATGACAAGGTCAGATACGCAGTATTTT. Its protein product is CASSSYPKMTRSDTQYF.

The chain has TRBV7-2 and TRBJ1-4; D call uncertain. The CDR3 extends over 14 amino acids. Trimming stripped 6 bases from V and 3 bases from J, with 11 bases between. Germline CDR1 is SGHTA and CDR2 is FQGNSA. CDR3 in amino acids: CASRILNSNEKLFF. The CDR3 region has the DNA TGTGCCAGCAGGATCCTAAATTCTAATGAAAAACTGTTTTTT.

With regard to this clone: This sample also contains other DNA sequences that code for the same CDR3. The genes are TRBV18 and TRBJ2-7, with 8 bases aligning to TRBD2. Germline-derived CDR1 and CDR2 are KGHSH and LQKENI. The V gene end was trimmed by 3 bases and the J gene end by 0 bases; junction bases not matched to a gene: 4. The CDR3 consists of 15 residues. The CDR3 region has the DNA TGTGCCAGCTCACCCGGGGCGGGGGGCTCCTACGAGCAGTACTTC. It yields the protein CASSPGAGGSYEQYF. The variable domain in full, with the rest retrieved from reference TRBV18 and TRBJ2-7, is NAGVMQNPRHLVRRRGQEARLRCSPMKGHSHVYWYRQLPEEGLKFMVYLQKENIIDESGMPKERFSAEFPKEGPSILRIQQVVRGDSAAYFCASSPGAGGSYEQYFGPGTRLTVT.

Only a few counts were recorded for this clone. The sample has other DNA sequences that encode this CDR3 too. This sequence joins TRBV6-1 and TRBJ1-1, with D tentatively TRBD1 (5 bases). Per germline, CDR1 MNHNS and CDR2 SASEGT. The CDR3 totals 13 residues. V lost 3 bases and J lost 2, with 7 bases in between. This chain's CDR3 is CASSETVNTEAFF. CDR3 coding DNA: TGTGCCAGCAGTGAGACAGTAAACACTGAAGCTTTCTTT.

CDR3: CASSPLLAGGMQFF. DNA of the CDR3: TGCGCCAGCAGCCCTCTACTAGCGGGGGGGATGCAGTTCTTC. V gene TRBV4-1 combines with J gene TRBJ2-1; TRBD2 matches at 13 bases. This CDR3 is 14 amino acids long. V shed 4 bases, J shed 12 bases, and the junction held 6 bases outside the gene matches. Looked up from germline, CDR1 is MGHRA and CDR2 is YSYEKL.

The chain joins TRBV5-1 to TRBJ1-1; D possibly corresponds to TRBD1 (5 bases). The CDR3 totals 14 residues. Trimming cost V 0 bases and J 10 bases, with 16 bases left between them. Germline-derived CDR1 and CDR2 are SGHRS and YFSETQ. CDR3 sequence reads: CASSLAGGDVGAFF. Written as DNA, the CDR3 is TGCGCCAGCAGCTTGGCCGGAGGGGATGTGGGAGCTTTCTTT.

The chain recombines TRBV6-5 with TRBJ1-1; TRBD1 might be the D (5 bases). The CDR3 is made up of 14 amino acids. V dropped 6 bases and J dropped 3 bases, with 14 bases sitting between them. Germline V CDR1 and CDR2: MNHEY, SVGAGI. CDR3 bases: TGTGCCAGCAGGTCATGGGGGGACCACACTGAAGCTTTCTTT. Translating gives CASRSWGDHTEAFF.

This clone has only a few counts. The chain recombines TRBV7-9 with TRBJ2-1; 12 bases fit TRBD2. Germline V gene sequence: CDR1 SEHNR, CDR2 FQNEAQ (reference sequence). The CDR3 totals 14 residues. Losses at the gene ends were 8 bases for V and 1 base for J; bases not matched to a gene: 0. The CDR3 sequence is CASLAGGSYNEQFF. CDR3 in DNA: TGTGCCAGCCTAGCGGGAGGGTCCTACAATGAGCAGTTCTTC.

The chain combines TRBV19 with TRBJ2-2; possibly TRBD1 for D (5 bases). V shed 3 bases and J shed 3 bases, with 11 bases lying between them. Germline CDR1 is LNHDA and CDR2 is SQIVND (reference sequence). The CDR3 sequence is 15 residues long. The CDR3 nucleotides read TGTGCCAGTAGTATTCTACAGGTTCACACCGGGGAGCTGTTTTTT. Protein product: CASSILQVHTGELFF.

This chain joins TRBV29-1 and TRBJ1-1, with 7 bases fitting TRBD1. This CDR3 spans 13 amino acids. After removal of 6 bases from V and 2 bases from J, the junction contained 6 bases not matched to a gene. Germline V gene lookup returns CDR1 SQVTM and CDR2 ANQGSEA. In DNA, the CDR3 is TGCAGCGTGCGGGGACAGCTCAACACTGAAGCTTTCTTT. It yields the protein CSVRGQLNTEAFF.

V is TRBV6-5 and J is TRBJ2-7, with D unresolved. Germline assignment: CDR1 MNHEY and CDR2 SVGAGI. V lost 6 bases and J 1 base, leaving 10 bases between the germline ends. The CDR3 is 13 amino acids. Written as DNA, the CDR3 is TGTGCCAGCAGGGCCCCCGATTCCTACGAGCAGTACTTC. It translates to CASRAPDSYEQYF.

V and J are TRBV25-1 and TRBJ1-2, with D possibly TRBD1 on 5 matching bases. This CDR3 region has 11 residues. The germline V gene encodes CDR1 MGHDK and CDR2 SYGVNS. Trimming took 7 bases from V and 5 from J, leaving 8 bases between them. The CDR3: CASNRGYGYTF. In DNA, the CDR3 is TGTGCCAGCAATAGGGGTTATGGCTACACCTTC.

This clone was recorded only once. The chain carries TRBV4-3 and TRBJ1-1; TRBD1 agrees at 8 bases. The CDR3 sequence is 16 residues long. Germline CDR1 reads LGHNA; CDR2 reads YSLEER. V shed 0 bases and J 6 bases; nucleotides not matched to a gene: 9. CDR3 protein: CASSQEGQALYSEAFF. The DNA for the CDR3 is TGCGCCAGCAGCCAAGAGGGACAGGCGCTATACTCTGAAGCTTTCTTT.

This chain connects TRBV19 to TRBJ1-1; possible D gene TRBD1, 6 bases. Germline CDR1 LNHDA, CDR2 SQIVND (reference sequence). CDR3 size: 14 residues. The V gene lost 4 bases and the J gene lost 0 bases, with 9 bases spanning the gap. The CDR3 coding sequence is TGTGCCAGTAGTAAAGGGGGTCTGAACACTGAAGCTTTCTTT. Its protein product is CASSKGGLNTEAFF. Complete variable domain (other parts from reference TRBV19 and TRBJ1-1): DGGITQSPKYLFRKEGQNVTLSCEQNLNHDAMYWYRQDPGQGLRLIYYSQIVNDFQKGDIAEGYSVSREKKESFPLTVTSAQKNPTAFYLCASSKGGLNTEAFFGQGTRLTVV.

This clone was observed a handful of times. The chain recombines TRBV7-8 with TRBJ2-5, with TRBD2 as a possible D gene (5 bases). The CDR3 consists of 14 residues. In germline, CDR1 is SGHVS, CDR2 FQNEAQ. Trimming removed 5 bases from V and 1 base from J, with 11 bases in between. The CDR3 bases are TGTGCCAGCAGCCTAAAGAGGGTCCAAGAGACCCAGTACTTC. Translation: CASSLKRVQETQYF.